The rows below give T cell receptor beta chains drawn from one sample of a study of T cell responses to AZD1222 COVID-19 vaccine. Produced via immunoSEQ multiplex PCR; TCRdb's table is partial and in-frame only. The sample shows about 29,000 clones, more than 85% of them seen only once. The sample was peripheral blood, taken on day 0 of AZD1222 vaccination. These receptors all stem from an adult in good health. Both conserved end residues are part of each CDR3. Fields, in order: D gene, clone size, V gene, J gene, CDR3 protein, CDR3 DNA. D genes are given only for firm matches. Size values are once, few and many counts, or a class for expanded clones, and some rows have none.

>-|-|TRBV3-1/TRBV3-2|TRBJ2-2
CASSQVRDRVQLAGECGELFF
TGTGCCAGCAGCCAAGTTAGGGACAGGGTGCAGCTAGCGGGAGAGTGCGGGGAGCTGTTTTTT
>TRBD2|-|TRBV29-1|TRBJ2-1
CSAFSGNAYNEQFF
TGCAGCGCGTTTAGCGGGAATGCCTACAATGAGCAGTTCTTC
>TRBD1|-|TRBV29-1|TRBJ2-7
CSVEVPGQGRWWTYEQYF
TGCAGCGTTGAAGTCCCCGGACAGGGGCGTTGGTGGACCTACGAGCAGTACTTC
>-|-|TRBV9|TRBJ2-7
CASSVTGTQDSYEQYF
TGTGCCAGCAGCGTCACCGGGACGCAGGACTCCTACGAGCAGTACTTC
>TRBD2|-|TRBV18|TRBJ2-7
CASSPPIAGVHEQYF
TGTGCCAGCTCACCACCGATAGCGGGAGTACACGAGCAGTACTTC
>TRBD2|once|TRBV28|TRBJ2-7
CASSQTGTSGRYLGEQYF
TGTGCCAGCAGCCAGACCGGGACTAGCGGGAGGTACCTTGGGGAGCAGTACTTC
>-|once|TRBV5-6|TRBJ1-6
CASSLERGAGKYASPLHF
TGTGCCAGCAGCTTGGAGCGTGGGGCAGGGAAGTATGCTTCACCCCTCCACTTT
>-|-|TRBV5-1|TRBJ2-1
CASSAWEQGDSLYNEQFF
TGCGCCAGCAGCGCCTGGGAGCAGGGAGACTCGTTATACAATGAGCAGTTCTTC
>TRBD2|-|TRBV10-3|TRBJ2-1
CAIGAGAPYNEQFF
TGTGCCATTGGCGCGGGAGCGCCCTACAATGAGCAGTTCTTC
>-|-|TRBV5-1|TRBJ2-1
CASSFLGRSDNEQFF
TGCGCCAGCAGCTTTTTGGGACGGTCCGACAATGAGCAGTTCTTC
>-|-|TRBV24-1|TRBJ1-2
CATSVQGDYGYTF
TGTGCCACCAGTGTACAGGGAGATTATGGCTACACCTTC
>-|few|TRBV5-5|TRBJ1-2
CASSSQALANYGYTF
TGTGCCAGCAGCTCACAGGCGTTAGCTAACTATGGCTACACCTTC
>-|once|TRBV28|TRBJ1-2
CAIRALYGYTF
TGTGCCATCCGGGCCCTCTATGGCTACACCTTC
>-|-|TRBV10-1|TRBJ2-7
CASRDLGLTYYEQYF
TGCGCCAGCAGGGACCTGGGACTGACATACTACGAGCAGTACTTC
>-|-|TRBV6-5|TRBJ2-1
CVSSGGGVRNEQFF
TGTGTCTCCTCGGGAGGGGGCGTTAGGAATGAGCAGTTCTTC
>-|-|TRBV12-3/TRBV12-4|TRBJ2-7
CASSDGYEQYF
TGTGCCAGCAGCGACGGCTACGAGCAGTACTTC
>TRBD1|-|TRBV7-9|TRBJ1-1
CASSLLSGTGGPAAFF
TGTGCCAGCAGCTTACTCTCCGGGACAGGGGGGCCTGCGGCTTTCTTT
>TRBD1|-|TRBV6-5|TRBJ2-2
CASKAGTGVTGELFF
TGTGCCAGCAAGGCTGGGACAGGGGTCACCGGGGAGCTGTTTTTT
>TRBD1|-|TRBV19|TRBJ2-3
CASSFGQGTTDTQYF
TGTGCCAGTAGTTTTGGACAGGGAACCACAGATACGCAGTATTTT